The 17 T cell receptor beta chains below all came from one sample that was sequenced in a study of T cell repertoires and Cas9 in healthy adults. Some clones are missing from TCRdb's copy, which holds only in-frame ones; the method was immunoSEQ multiplex PCR. The sample has approximately 22,000 clones, approximately 90% seen once. Sequenced material: CD4+ effector T cells (CD127+, CD25-, CD137-, CD154-) from PBMCs; culture status not recorded. These receptor sequences come from a human donor in good health.

With regard to this clone: At one end, the junction sequence differs from germline, possibly due to a read error. The gene calls are TRBV5-3 and TRBJ1-5; D unresolved. TRBV5-3 qualifies as an ORF whose function is uncertain. The CDR3 loop spans 13 amino acids. Here the CDR3 DNA reads TGTGGAGGTTCGTGGGATAGCGATCAGCCCCAGCATTTT. Its protein product is CGGSWDSDQPQHF.

V usage is TRBV28 and J usage is TRBJ2-3; tentative D call: TRBD2 (5 bases). Trimming removed 10 bases at V and 0 bases at J, with 23 bases between. The germline gives CDR1 MDHEN, CDR2 SYDVKM. The CDR3 is 17 amino acids. CDR3 sequence (DNA): TGTGCCACCGCTAATCTGGAGCGGCCATATAGCACAGATACGCAGTATTTT. Protein product: CATANLERPYSTDTQYF.

The chain combines TRBV6-1 with TRBJ1-2; tentative D call: TRBD1 (5 bases). V gave up 4 bases and J gave up 4 bases, with 10 bases separating them. The CDR3 has 13 residues. CDR1 and CDR2 (germline): MNHNS, SASEGT. The CDR3 reads CASSGDSLYGYTF. CDR3 coding DNA: TGTGCCAGCAGTGGAGACAGCCTCTATGGCTACACCTTC.

The V and J genes are TRBV7-2 and TRBJ2-2; 7 bases are a match to TRBD2. The trim removed 3 bases at V and 0 bases at J, leaving 7 bases unmatched. The V gene's germline CDR1 is SGHTA and CDR2 FQGNSA. CDR3 length: 17 amino acids. The CDR3 is CASSFGLAETNTGELFF. CDR3 nucleotide sequence: TGTGCCAGCAGCTTCGGGCTAGCGGAAACGAACACCGGGGAGCTGTTTTTT.

The chain joins TRBV18 to TRBJ2-3; D is unresolved. With 2 bases removed from V and 4 bases from J, the gap between germline ends came to 1 base. Germline V gene data show CDR1 as KGHSH and CDR2 as LQKENI. This CDR3 has 11 amino acids. CDR3 residues: CASSPSDTQYF. The CDR3 nucleotides are TGTGCCAGCTCACCATCAGATACGCAGTATTTT.

The chain combines TRBV9 with TRBJ1-5; 8 nucleotides agree with TRBD1. The V and J ends lost 3 bases and 3 bases, in that order; junction bases with no gene match: 5. This CDR3 comprises 15 residues. Germline CDR1 reads SGDLS; CDR2 reads YYNGEE. The CDR3 sequence is CASSETGADNQPQHF. The DNA for the CDR3 is TGTGCCAGCAGCGAGACAGGGGCGGACAATCAGCCCCAGCATTTT.

The chain joins TRBV19 to TRBJ2-3; 7 bases match TRBD2. Germline V lookup: CDR1 LNHDA, CDR2 SQIVND (reference sequence). The CDR3 covers 17 residues. The V and J ends lost 5 bases and 2 bases, in that order; junction bases with no gene match: 13. CDR3: CASSAFIGLEDTDTQYF. CDR3 coding DNA: TGTGCCAGTAGTGCCTTTATTGGACTAGAGGACACAGATACGCAGTATTTT.

The chain uses TRBV6-6 and TRBJ2-1; D is ambiguous. This CDR3 is built from 13 residues. CDR1 and CDR2 from the germline V gene are MNHNY and SVGAGI (reference sequence). Deletions cut 8 bases from V and 5 bases from J, with 13 bases between. CDR3 in amino acids: CASAPRRDNEQFF. The CDR3 DNA is TGTGCCAGCGCCCCACGGAGAGACAATGAGCAGTTCTTC.

The chain is built from TRBV7-2 and TRBJ2-1; 8 bases are a match to TRBD2. This CDR3 region has 16 residues. CDR1 and CDR2 (germline): SGHTA, FQGNSA. J lost 4 bases, V lost 1 base, and 6 bases had no gene match. CDR3: CASSLGPAGEYNEQFF. CDR3 coding DNA: TGTGCCAGCAGCTTAGGGCCAGCGGGAGAGTACAATGAGCAGTTCTTC.

V is TRBV18 and J is TRBJ2-1, with 11 bases aligning to TRBD2. The CDR3 loop spans 15 amino acids. Germline lookup yields CDR1 KGHSH and CDR2 LQKENI. Trimming took 3 bases from V and 4 from J; bases not matched to a gene: 2. The CDR3 DNA sequence: TGTGCCAGCTCACCCGGGACTAGCGGATACAATGAGCAGTTCTTC. This gives the protein CASSPGTSGYNEQFF. Full variable domain (remainder filled in from reference TRBV18 and TRBJ2-1): NAGVMQNPRHLVRRRGQEARLRCSPMKGHSHVYWYRQLPEEGLKFMVYLQKENIIDESGMPKERFSAEFPKEGPSILRIQQVVRGDSAAYFCASSPGTSGYNEQFFGPGTRLTVL.

The rearrangement uses TRBV15 and TRBJ1-4; TRBD1 might be the D (5 bases). The V gene lost 2 bases and the J gene lost 7 bases, with 14 bases spanning the gap. The CDR3 spans 15 residues. Germline assignment: CDR1 LNHNV and CDR2 YYDKDF (reference sequence). This chain's CDR3 is CATSRSGGGVEKLFF. The CDR3 nucleotides read TGTGCCACCAGCAGATCTGGGGGGGGTGTTGAAAAACTGTTTTTT.

This sequence joins TRBV7-9 and TRBJ1-2, with TRBD1 as a possible D gene (5 bases). The ends were cut back, 7 bases at V and 4 bases at J, with 13 bases in the middle. The CDR3 loop spans 13 amino acids. Germline V gene data show CDR1 as SEHNR and CDR2 as FQNEAQ (reference sequence). The chain's CDR3 is CASTRPGTYGYTF. Here the CDR3 DNA reads TGTGCCAGCACCCGCCCGGGGACCTATGGCTACACCTTC.

V and J are TRBV5-1 and TRBJ2-1; D gene ambiguous. Deletions cut 5 bases from V and 0 bases from J, with 6 bases between. The CDR3 consists of 13 residues. CDR1 is SGHRS, CDR2 YFSETQ, per germline. CDR3 bases: TGCGCCAGCAGACCGAACTCCTACAATGAGCAGTTCTTC. Encoded protein: CASRPNSYNEQFF. Variable domain in full (rest from reference TRBV5-1 and TRBJ2-1): KAGVTQTPRYLIKTRGQQVTLSCSPISGHRSVSWYQQTPGQGLQFLFEYFSETQRNKGNFPGRFSGRQFSNSRSEMNVSTLELGDSALYLCASRPNSYNEQFFGPGTRLTVL.

The CDR3 DNA reads TGTGCCAGCTCACCGGGACAGGGTAACACCCAGAGAGGATCTGAAGCTTTCTTT. Translating gives CASSPGQGNTQRGSEAFF. The chain couples TRBV18 to TRBJ1-1, with 9 nucleotides matching TRBD1. The CDR3 extends over 18 amino acids. Trimming at V came to 3 bases and at J to 6 bases, leaving 17 bases not matched to a gene. Germline V CDR1 and CDR2: KGHSH, LQKENI.

The gene calls are TRBV7-3 and TRBJ2-1; D remains ambiguous. V lost 5 bases, J lost 11 bases, and 16 bases lay in between. Germline V gene sequence: CDR1 SGHTA, CDR2 FQGTGA. The length of the CDR3 is 13 residues. The CDR3 coding sequence is TGTGCCAGCAGCCAGGACGGGTTTGGGCAGCAGTTCTTC. The encoded protein is CASSQDGFGQQFF. Combining the CDR3 with reference TRBV7-3 and TRBJ2-1 gives the whole variable domain GAGVSQTPSNKVTEKGKYVELRCDPISGHTALYWYRQSLGQGPEFLIYFQGTGAADDSGLPNDRFFAVRPEGSVSTLKIQRTERGDSAVYLCASSQDGFGQQFFGPGTRLTVL.

The chain links TRBV28 to TRBJ2-4, with a tentative D call TRBD2 (6 bases). Germline values: CDR1 MDHEN, CDR2 SYDVKM. V lost 9 bases, J lost 3 bases, and 12 bases lay in between. The CDR3 is 13 residues long. CDR3 DNA: TGTGCCAGTTCTGCGGGGAACAAAAACATTCAGTACTTC. It codes for CASSAGNKNIQYF.

This chain joins TRBV5-1 and TRBJ2-3, with 8 bases matching TRBD1. This CDR3 comprises 15 residues. Germline assignment: CDR1 SGHRS and CDR2 YFSETQ. The junction had 6 bases not matched to a gene; V was cut back by 1 base and J by 5 bases. The CDR3 bases are TGCGCCAGCAGCTTGAGGCAGGGGGCTGGAGATACGCAGTATTTT. As protein: CASSLRQGAGDTQYF.